The 24 T cell receptor beta chains listed next were all sequenced from one sample in a study of metastatic and nonmetastatic thyroid tumors. Via MiXCR, TCRdb re-called the PCR reads. Of tens of thousands of clones listed, 15% are singletons. Until they underwent thyroid surgery, no patient had received any treatment. Sequencing was performed on blood. The receptors were gathered from a female donor with papillary thyroid cancer or a benign thyroid nodule (not recorded which). Some clones in this sample may be carry-over from other donors' samples.

This clone was seen many times. This chain connects TRBV7-2 to TRBJ1-1; D uncertain. In germline, CDR1 is SGHTA, CDR2 FQGNSA. This CDR3 spans 12 amino acids. V was cut by 5 bases and J by 7 bases, with 11 bases left in between. CDR3 coding DNA: TGTGCCAGCAGCCCCCAAGACCATGAAGCTTTCTTT. Residues: CASSPQDHEAFF.

This clone was seen repeatedly, ten times or more. The V and J genes are TRBV24-1 and TRBJ1-5; D not certain. From germline, CDR1 is KGHDR and CDR2 SFDVKD. With 7 bases removed from V and 0 bases from J, the gap between germline ends came to 9 bases. The CDR3 extends over 14 amino acids. This CDR3 reads CATSKGDSNQPQHF. The CDR3 nucleotides are TGTGCCACCAGCAAGGGAGATAGCAATCAGCCCCAGCATTTT.

This clone was recorded many times. V is TRBV6-1 and J is TRBJ2-5, with 14 bases fitting TRBD2. The CDR3 runs 17 residues. V shed 5 bases, J shed 5 bases, and the junction held 10 bases outside the gene matches. Per germline, CDR1 MNHNS and CDR2 SASEGT. This CDR3 is CASSNPPGLAGVETQYF. The CDR3 nucleotides read TGTGCCAGCAGTAACCCACCGGGACTAGCGGGAGTTGAGACCCAGTACTTC.

In its sample, this clone was seen many times. The chain carries TRBV27 and TRBJ2-7; D not certain. V lost 6 bases and J 4 bases, leaving 13 bases between the germline ends. Per germline, CDR1 MNHEY and CDR2 SMNVEV (reference sequence). The length of the CDR3 is 13 residues. This chain's CDR3 is CASSLGFGYEQYF. The CDR3 bases are TGTGCCAGCAGCCTCGGCTTCGGATACGAGCAGTACTTC.

This clone was recorded at least ten times. The chain employs TRBV25-1 and TRBJ2-7; a weak D match, TRBD1 (6 bases). This CDR3 has 15 residues. Trimming removed 9 bases at V and 3 bases at J, with 21 bases between. CDR1 is MGHDK and CDR2 is SYGVNS in the germline V gene. The CDR3 coding sequence is TGTGCCAGTTACCCTAGACAGGTGGCCCTCTACGAGCAGTACTTC. It specifies CASYPRQVALYEQYF.

This clone was seen many times. Other DNA sequences in this sample translate to the same CDR3. The chain combines TRBV10-1 with TRBJ1-2; no clear D. The V gene lost 0 bases and the J gene lost 8 bases, with 10 bases spanning the gap. Germline V gene data show CDR1 as WNHNN and CDR2 as SYGVQD (reference sequence). This CDR3 has 13 residues. This CDR3 reads CASSESGTQGYTF. In DNA form, the CDR3 reads TGCGCCAGCAGTGAGTCGGGCACGCAAGGCTACACCTTC.

In its sample, this clone was seen many times. The CDR3 region is CASSPDNGINTGELFF. CDR3 nucleotide sequence: TGTGCCAGCAGCCCCGATAACGGGATAAACACCGGGGAGCTGTTTTTT. The V and J genes are TRBV6-2 or TRBV6-3 and TRBJ2-2, with D perhaps matching TRBD2 (5 bases). CDR1 MNHEY and CDR2 SVGEGT come from the germline V gene. This CDR3 spans 16 amino acids. Trimming shortened V by 6 bases and J by 2 bases, and 16 bases separated the two germline ends.

There are many counts of this clone. The chain carries TRBV9 and TRBJ2-7; D is unresolved. Germline lookup yields CDR1 SGDLS and CDR2 YYNGEE. The germline V and J ends were trimmed by 0 bases and 0 bases, with 7 bases remaining between them. The CDR3 has 14 amino acids. The CDR3 sequence is CASSVGTDSYEQYF. For the CDR3, the DNA is TGTGCCAGCAGCGTAGGAACAGACTCCTACGAGCAGTACTTC.

Details on this clone: A much larger clone sits a single nucleotide away, making a read error possible. The chain employs TRBV5-5 and TRBJ2-5; D unresolved. Germline CDR1 reads SGHKS; CDR2 reads YYEKEE (reference sequence). The CDR3 has 10 residues. V was cut by 7 bases and J by 5 bases, with 6 bases left in between. Here the CDR3 reads CASVSETQYF. The CDR3 DNA reads as TGTGCCAGCGTGAGTGAGACCCAGTACTTC.

The chain combines TRBV6-5 with TRBJ2-2, with no clear D. With 4 bases removed from V and 6 bases from J, the gap between germline ends came to 18 bases. The CDR3 runs 16 residues. The germline V gene encodes CDR1 MNHEY and CDR2 SVGAGI. This CDR3 is CASSSSPTTFAGELFF. CDR3 in DNA: TGTGCCAGCAGTTCCTCTCCGACGACCTTTGCCGGGGAGCTGTTTTTT.

This clone was found many times. The rearrangement uses TRBV11-3 and TRBJ2-1; D may be TRBD1 or TRBD2 (5 bases each). Germline V lookup: CDR1 SGHNT, CDR2 YENEEA. This CDR3 spans 14 amino acids. The ends were cut back, 4 bases at V and 1 base at J, with 8 bases in the middle. The CDR3 nucleotides are TGTGCCAGCAGCTCGGGACGGTCCTACAATGAGCAGTTCTTC. It translates to CASSSGRSYNEQFF.

At least ten counts were recorded for this clone. The rearrangement links TRBV15 to TRBJ2-3, with 7 nucleotides matching TRBD2. Germline CDR1 is LNHNV and CDR2 is YYDKDF (reference sequence). V was clipped by 5 bases and J by 4 bases; unmatched bases: 3. The CDR3 covers 13 residues. CDR3 in DNA: TGTGCCACCAGCCCAACTAGCGCAGATACGCAGTATTTT. Protein sequence: CATSPTSADTQYF.

The gene calls are TRBV20-1 and TRBJ2-5, with unresolved D. Germline CDR1 is DFQATT and CDR2 is SNEGSKA (reference sequence). There are 9 residues in the CDR3. V dropped 8 bases and J dropped 9 bases, with 10 bases sitting between them. The chain's CDR3 is CSTTDSQYF. The CDR3 coding sequence is TGCAGTACTACGGATTCCCAGTACTTC.

In this sample, this clone turned up a few times. The genes are TRBV6-1 and TRBJ1-3; 10 bases fit TRBD1. The CDR3 contains 16 residues. The germline V gene encodes CDR1 MNHNS and CDR2 SASEGT. J gave up 3 bases and V 6 bases, and 8 bases lay outside the gene matches. The CDR3 nucleotides are TGTGCCAGCAGCTCGAGACAGGGGGCTGGTGGAAACACCATATATTTT. Amino acid sequence: CASSSRQGAGGNTIYF.

This clone appeared many times. The genes are TRBV28 and TRBJ2-7; D remains ambiguous. V lost 8 bases to trimming and J lost 9 bases, with 17 bases between them. The germline gives CDR1 MDHEN, CDR2 SYDVKM. The CDR3 loop spans 12 amino acids. The CDR3 DNA follows: TGTGCCAGCTTTTCTCTTCGGATGGGGCAGTACTTC. It encodes CASFSLRMGQYF.

This clone occurred many times. The chain carries TRBV4-2 and TRBJ2-3; tentatively, D is TRBD1 or TRBD2 (5 bases each). The CDR3 totals 16 residues. Germline V lookup: CDR1 LGHNA, CDR2 YNFKEQ. V lost 7 bases to trimming and J lost 3 bases, with 20 bases between them. The CDR3 sequence is CASTIPLGGGTDTQYF. The CDR3 DNA reads TGTGCCAGCACCATTCCCCTTGGGGGTGGGACAGATACGCAGTATTTT.

Relative to its sample, this clone is medium-sized. The J gene is TRBJ2-7, the V gene TRBV28, with D possibly being TRBD1 (5 bases). V shed 2 bases and J shed 3 bases, with 8 bases lying between them. Germline-derived CDR1 and CDR2 are MDHEN and SYDVKM. This CDR3 contains 13 residues. The CDR3 DNA follows: TGTGCCAGCAGTTTAGGACACGACTACGAGCAGTACTTC. This sequence encodes CASSLGHDYEQYF.

The table lists this clone with many counts. The V call is TRBV19, the J call TRBJ2-4; TRBD1 might be the D (6 bases). Germline V lookup: CDR1 LNHDA, CDR2 SQIVND (reference sequence). The CDR3 has 13 amino acids. V lost 5 bases and J lost 15, with 20 bases in between. The CDR3 sequence: CASSVRGSEPGYF. CDR3 nucleotide sequence: TGTGCCAGTAGTGTCAGGGGTTCCGAACCGGGGTACTTC.

This clone occurred many times. The gene calls are TRBV6-2 or TRBV6-3 and TRBJ1-1, with no clear D. V lost 7 bases and J lost 4, with 13 bases in between. The CDR3 extends over 13 amino acids. Germline assignment: CDR1 MNHEY and CDR2 SVGEGT. The CDR3 protein is CASTSGVSTEAFF. CDR3 DNA sequence: TGTGCCAGCACCTCCGGGGTTAGCACTGAAGCTTTCTTT.

There are many counts of this clone. The chain uses TRBV20-1 and TRBJ2-5; TRBD2 matches 12 bases. The CDR3 runs to 14 residues. V trimming: 3 bases; J trimming: 2 bases; junction bases outside the gene matches: 1. From germline, CDR1 is DFQATT and CDR2 SNEGSKA (reference sequence). CDR3 nucleotides: TGCAGTGCTAGTGGACTAGCGGGGCAAGAGACCCAGTACTTC. It translates to CSASGLAGQETQYF.

The sample holds many counts of this clone. CDR3 region: CSARTRGLGYGYTF. For the CDR3, the DNA is TGCAGTGCTAGGACCAGGGGGCTTGGGTATGGCTACACCTTC. J is TRBJ1-2 and V is TRBV20-1; 8 bases agree with TRBD1. The germline V gene has CDR1 DFQATT and CDR2 SNEGSKA (reference sequence). V shed 3 bases and J 5 bases; nucleotides not matched to a gene: 8. There are 14 residues in the CDR3.

This clone was seen many times. The chain is built from TRBV9 and TRBJ1-2, with unresolved D. Per germline, CDR1 SGDLS and CDR2 YYNGEE. V lost 0 bases, J lost 4 bases, and 10 bases lay in between. There are 14 residues in the CDR3. The CDR3 sequence is CASSVEDGGYGYTF. The CDR3 DNA reads as TGTGCCAGCAGCGTAGAGGATGGTGGCTATGGCTACACCTTC.

This clone was observed many times. V gene TRBV5-1 combines with J gene TRBJ2-1; tentatively, D is TRBD1 or TRBD2 (5 bases each). The length of the CDR3 is 16 residues. Germline CDR1 SGHRS, CDR2 YFSETQ. V lost 4 bases to trimming and J lost 0 bases, with 14 bases between them. CDR3 in amino acids: CASSAGTHSSYNEQFF. CDR3 in DNA: TGCGCCAGCAGCGCCGGGACCCACAGCTCCTACAATGAGCAGTTCTTC.

This clone showed up many times. This chain uses TRBV6-6 with TRBJ2-3, with 7 bases identical to TRBD1. The CDR3 loop spans 15 amino acids. V lost 0 bases and J lost 6; bases outside the gene matches: 6. CDR1 and CDR2 (germline): MNHNY, SVGAGI (reference sequence). The CDR3 DNA follows: TGTGCCAGCAGTTACTCGAAGACAGGGAAGGATACGCAGTATTTT. It specifies CASSYSKTGKDTQYF.